This T cell receptor (beta chain) derives from a study of control samples from healthy donors and cancer patients. The germline V and J ends were trimmed by 4 bases and 4 bases, with 11 bases remaining between them. The CDR3 covers 13 residues. The germline CDR1 and CDR2 sequences are LGHDT and YNNKEL (reference sequence). This clone was recorded a few times. Method: immunoSEQ multiplex PCR; TCRdb's copy keeps in-frame clones and lacks some. This table has tens of thousands of clones, about 88% appearing once. The V call is TRBV3-1 (or the pseudogene TRBV3-2), the J call TRBJ2-7; tentatively, D is TRBD1 (6 bases). The TCR sequence derives from a woman in her 70s in good health. Material: blood. CDR3 amino acids: CASSLRTDYEQYF. CDR3 DNA: TGTGCCAGCAGCCTTCGGACAGATTACGAGCAGTACTTC.